This passage covers 3 T cell receptor beta chains from one sample sequenced in a study of blood T cell repertoires in COVID-19. Sequenced by immunoSEQ multiplex PCR; TCRdb stores in-frame clones only, minus some. This table holds over 85,000 clones, over 75% found once. The sample consisted of peripheral blood. Receptors originate from a woman over 75 with active or convalescent COVID-19.

This clone was counted once. V and J are TRBV6-2 or TRBV6-3 and TRBJ2-3, with 10 bases matching TRBD2. Looked up from germline, CDR1 is MNHEY and CDR2 is SVGEGT. The CDR3 runs 17 residues. Trimming cost V 2 bases and J 1 base; bases outside gene matches: 6. The CDR3 loop is CASSYEAGGVGTDTQYF. Here the CDR3 DNA reads TGTGCCAGCAGTTACGAAGCGGGAGGGGTCGGCACAGATACGCAGTATTTT.

The chain uses TRBV4-2 and TRBJ2-7, with TRBD2 matching 7 bases. CDR1 and CDR2 (germline): LGHNA, YNFKEQ. V shed 0 bases and J 12 bases; nucleotides not matched to a gene: 11. The CDR3 totals 14 residues. Here the CDR3 DNA reads TGTGCCAGCAGCCAAGAAGGTCTAGCGGAGTGGAGGTACTTC. It specifies CASSQEGLAEWRYF.

This chain joins TRBV12-3 or TRBV12-4 and TRBJ2-3; D call uncertain. V gave up 1 base and J gave up 5 bases, with 7 bases separating them. The length of the CDR3 is 13 residues. This chain's CDR3 is CASSLDPRDTQYF. In nucleotides, the CDR3 is TGTGCCAGCAGTTTAGACCCGAGAGATACGCAGTATTTT.